The 10 T cell receptor beta chains presented below share a single source sample, sequenced in a study of cytomegalovirus exposure and HLA in healthy donors. 60 Vbeta and 13 Jbeta primers were used in PCR. The table came from immunoSEQ multiplex PCR; TCRdb's copy has only in-frame clones and leaves some out. Here the sample spans 140,000 to 150,000 clones, 80% being singletons. Material: PBMCs. These receptors all stem from a middle-aged man in good health and CMV-seronegative.

The chain carries TRBV9 and TRBJ2-7; TRBD1 matches 7 bases. The CDR3 is 15 residues long. J gave up 3 bases and V 0 bases, and 6 bases lay outside the gene matches. CDR1 is SGDLS and CDR2 is YYNGEE in the germline V gene. CDR3 loop: CASSVGGTEGYEQYF. Here the CDR3 DNA reads TGTGCCAGCAGCGTAGGGGGGACAGAAGGCTACGAGCAGTACTTC.

This rearrangement joins TRBV5-1 to TRBJ1-2, with no clear D. There are 12 residues in the CDR3. Germline V gene sequence: CDR1 SGHRS, CDR2 YFSETQ. V was shortened by 0 bases and J by 5 bases, with 5 bases between the two germline ends. In DNA form, the CDR3 reads TGCGCCAGCAGCTTGGACGAGTATGGCTACACCTTC. Translation: CASSLDEYGYTF. Looking up the rest from reference TRBV5-1 and TRBJ1-2 gives the full variable domain: KAGVTQTPRYLIKTRGQQVTLSCSPISGHRSVSWYQQTPGQGLQFLFEYFSETQRNKGNFPGRFSGRQFSNSRSEMNVSTLELGDSALYLCASSLDEYGYTFGSGTRLTVV.

This chain links TRBV27 with TRBJ1-3; no reliable D call. Between the trimmed V and J ends, which lost 6 bases and 0 bases, there was a span of 15 bases. Germline CDR1 is MNHEY and CDR2 is SMNVEV (reference sequence). This CDR3 comprises 16 residues. The CDR3 bases are TGTGCCAGCAGCTTAACCCCGGAGGGCTCTGGAAACACCATATATTTT. This codes for CASSLTPEGSGNTIYF.

The gene calls are TRBV25-1 and TRBJ2-5, with a possible D match to TRBD1 (5 bases). This CDR3 is built from 15 residues. V shed 1 base and J shed 7 bases, with 16 bases lying between them. Germline V gives CDR1 MGHDK, CDR2 SYGVNS. The CDR3 sequence: CASSESNRQWWTQYF. The CDR3 DNA is TGTGCCAGCAGTGAATCAAACAGGCAGTGGTGGACCCAGTACTTC.

The J gene is TRBJ2-7, the V gene TRBV7-9; 7 nucleotides line up with TRBD1. Trimming at V came to 5 bases and at J to 0 bases, leaving 10 bases not matched to a gene. The V gene's germline CDR1 is SEHNR and CDR2 FQNEAQ (reference sequence). This CDR3 region has 16 residues. Here the CDR3 DNA reads TGTGCCAGCAGCCCGAAAGGAGACAGGGTCTCCTACGAGCAGTACTTC. It is translated as CASSPKGDRVSYEQYF.

The V and J genes are TRBV5-1 and TRBJ1-6, with 8 bases identical to TRBD1. This CDR3 comprises 15 residues. Unmatched junction bases numbered 8, after V lost 3 bases and J lost 9 bases. The germline V gene encodes CDR1 SGHRS and CDR2 YFSETQ. CDR3 in DNA: TGCGCCAGCAGCTCTCCCGGGACAGGTCCTTCACCCCTCCACTTT. It encodes CASSSPGTGPSPLHF.

J is TRBJ1-3 and V is TRBV18, with 7 bases fitting TRBD1. J was trimmed by 3 bases and V by 8 bases; bases with no gene match: 13. Looked up from germline, CDR1 is KGHSH and CDR2 is LQKENI. The CDR3 is made up of 16 amino acids. The CDR3 DNA sequence: TGTGCCAGCGTCCCGAGAAACAGGGGTATTGGAAACACCATATATTTT. This codes for CASVPRNRGIGNTIYF. The full variable domain, in which reference TRBV18 and TRBJ1-3 provide the parts outside the CDR3, is NAGVMQNPRHLVRRRGQEARLRCSPMKGHSHVYWYRQLPEEGLKFMVYLQKENIIDESGMPKERFSAEFPKEGPSILRIQQVVRGDSAAYFCASVPRNRGIGNTIYFGEGSWLTVV.

The rearrangement links TRBV30 to TRBJ1-3, with D uncertain. The length of the CDR3 is 12 residues. Germline loops: CDR1 GTSNPN, CDR2 SVGIG (reference sequence). V shed 0 bases and J shed 9 bases, with 9 bases lying between them. For the CDR3, the DNA is TGTGCCTGGAGTGTATCGCCCGGCACCATATATTTT. Translated: CAWSVSPGTIYF.

The chain employs TRBV11-3 and TRBJ1-1; D is unresolved. Trimming left V 0 bases short and J 1 base short, with 3 bases between. The germline V gene encodes CDR1 SGHNT and CDR2 YENEEA. The CDR3 spans 13 residues. In DNA, the CDR3 is TGTGCCAGCAGCTTAGACAGGAACACTGAAGCTTTCTTT. Protein: CASSLDRNTEAFF.

This sequence joins TRBV4-1 and TRBJ2-7; TRBD2 aligns across 13 bases. Losses at the gene ends were 4 bases for V and 5 bases for J; bases not matched to a gene: 5. The CDR3 has 15 amino acids. Germline CDR1 and CDR2: MGHRA and YSYEKL. CDR3 in amino acids: CASSLTSGGADEQYF. The CDR3 DNA is TGCGCCAGCAGCCTAACTAGCGGGGGGGCCGACGAGCAGTACTTC.